Below are 3 T cell receptor beta chains sequenced from a single sample in a study of post-analysis software for immune sequencing data (dated by TCRdb to about 2015). On the study overall, not on this receptor specifically: Patients showed significantly higher frequencies than controls for a few TRBV segments, among them TRBV5-6, TRBV5-1 and TRBV20-1.

Libraries were made using PCR. Sequencing was carried out with an Illumina HiSeq 2500. Unique molecular identifiers were incorporated into TCR beta cDNA libraries to reduce PCR and sequencing biases. In TCRdb, the public reads were trimmed at Q25 with fastp and aligned with MiXCR, with productive beta chains retained. Rows are unified per CDR3 protein, each entry keeping the most common DNA and genes. The sample table contains about 540,000 distinct CDR3 sequences; only one count was recorded for about a third of them. 4.5% to 7.5% of the sample lies in the top ten. The antigens for these receptors are not known. Sample: blood. The receptor set was obtained from a girl younger than 18 with multiple sclerosis.

This clonotype was counted between two and nine times. The V call is TRBV7-3, the J call TRBJ2-5; 11 nucleotides align to TRBD2. From germline, CDR1 is SGHTA and CDR2 FQGTGA. After removal of 2 bases from V and 0 bases from J, the junction contained 14 bases not matched to a gene. The CDR3 covers 20 residues. CDR3 coding DNA: TGTGCCAGCAGCTTAGGTCGGCTAGCGGGGGGACGAAACCACCAAGAGACCCAGTACTTC. It translates to CASSLGRLAGGRNHQETQYF.

This chain uses TRBV29-1 with TRBJ2-3, with D possibly being TRBD2 (5 bases). Germline V CDR1 and CDR2: SQVTM, ANQGSEA. This CDR3 is 15 amino acids long. Deletions cut 1 base from V and 2 bases from J, with 13 bases between. This chain's CDR3 is CSVEGSGSPTDTQYF. CDR3 coding DNA: TGCAGCGTTGAAGGCAGCGGATCACCCACAGATACGCAGTATTTT.

The CDR3 loop reads CASSPSGSQTTDTQYF. DNA for the CDR3: TGTGCCAGCAGCCCCTCGGGATCCCAAACCACAGATACGCAGTATTTT. The rearrangement links TRBV4-2 to TRBJ2-3, with D tentatively TRBD2 (5 bases). CDR3 length: 16 residues. The V end lost 4 bases, the J end lost 2 bases, and 16 bases lay between the germline ends. Germline V gene sequence: CDR1 LGHNA, CDR2 YNFKEQ.